Presented here are 31 T cell receptor beta chains from one specimen sequenced in a study of shared clonotypes between healthy human individuals. The protocol was immunoSEQ multiplex PCR, while the TCRdb copy is restricted to in-frame clones and leaves out a portion. The repertoire holds some 2,000,000 clones, 85% to 95% seen once, with roughly 0.13% in the top ten. The material sequenced was naive CD4+ T cells sorted from blood. Specified subset: CD45RA+ positively selected. The receptors originated from a man younger than 30 in good health.

The chain uses TRBV5-1 and TRBJ2-1; no firm D call. Germline lookup yields CDR1 SGHRS and CDR2 YFSETQ. This CDR3 comprises 15 residues. Trimming removed 4 bases from V and 0 bases from J, with 11 bases in between. The CDR3 DNA sequence: TGCGCCAGCAGCCTTCCCATATACTCCTACAATGAGCAGTTCTTC. Amino acid sequence: CASSLPIYSYNEQFF.

Only a few counts were recorded for this clone. At the DNA level, this CDR3 is encoded by other sequences in the same sample as well. The V call is TRBV19, the J call TRBJ1-2, with unresolved D. In germline, CDR1 is LNHDA, CDR2 SQIVND (reference sequence). V was shortened by 3 bases and J by 2 bases, with 10 bases between the two germline ends. The CDR3 consists of 14 residues. Here the CDR3 reads CASSISAGNYGYTF. In DNA form, the CDR3 reads TGTGCCAGTAGTATCTCGGCGGGGAACTATGGCTACACCTTC.

This rearrangement joins TRBV7-2 to TRBJ2-7; the match to TRBD2 covers 10 bases. Trimming took 4 bases from V and 6 from J; bases not matched to a gene: 9. Germline V gives CDR1 SGHTA, CDR2 FQGNSA. The CDR3 contains 15 residues. The CDR3 loop reads CASSSDLAGVLEQYF. As DNA, the CDR3 is TGTGCCAGCAGCTCGGACCTAGCGGGAGTGCTCGAGCAGTACTTC.

The chain links TRBV6-5 to TRBJ2-7, with 9 bases that match TRBD1. In germline, CDR1 is MNHEY, CDR2 SVGAGI. The CDR3 is 15 amino acids. The V gene end was trimmed by 7 bases and the J gene end by 3 bases; junction bases not matched to a gene: 10. CDR3 coding DNA: TGTGCCAGCATTAAACCGACGGGACAGGGCTACGAGCAGTACTTC. This translates into CASIKPTGQGYEQYF.

This clone was seen a few times. Additional DNA sequences in this sample encode the identical CDR3. This chain links TRBV28 with TRBJ1-2, with D unresolved. Germline V gene lookup returns CDR1 MDHEN and CDR2 SYDVKM. V lost 5 bases and J lost 0, with 4 bases in between. The CDR3 runs to 12 residues. In DNA form, the CDR3 reads TGTGCCAGCAGTACCACTAACTATGGCTACACCTTC. This gives the protein CASSTTNYGYTF.

The chain links TRBV28 to TRBJ2-1; 8 bases line up with TRBD2. The junction had 13 bases not matched to a gene; V was cut back by 2 bases and J by 4 bases. CDR1 is MDHEN and CDR2 is SYDVKM in the germline V gene. The CDR3 consists of 18 residues. The CDR3 DNA is TGTGCCAGCAGTTTAGTCAGAAGCGGGGGCGGTCGTTACAATGAGCAGTTCTTC. It translates to CASSLVRSGGGRYNEQFF.

The chain combines TRBV28 with TRBJ1-3; a weak D match, TRBD1 (5 bases). Between the trimmed V and J ends, which lost 4 bases and 2 bases, there was a span of 9 bases. The CDR3 covers 14 residues. Per germline, CDR1 MDHEN and CDR2 SYDVKM. CDR3 nucleotides: TGTGCCAGCAGTTCGGGGCAGGCTGGAAACACCATATATTTT. It codes for CASSSGQAGNTIYF.

This sequence joins TRBV5-4 and TRBJ2-1; 9 positions match TRBD2. Germline V gene lookup returns CDR1 SGHNT and CDR2 YYREEE (reference sequence). The CDR3 runs to 16 residues. J was trimmed by 2 bases and V by 0 bases; bases with no gene match: 3. As DNA, the CDR3 is TGTGCCAGCAGCTTGGCCGGGACTAGCCCCTACAATGAGCAGTTCTTC. Its protein is CASSLAGTSPYNEQFF.

This rearrangement joins TRBV28 to TRBJ1-1; D possibly corresponds to TRBD1 (6 bases). This CDR3 has 15 residues. From germline, CDR1 is MDHEN and CDR2 SYDVKM. The ends were cut back, 6 bases at V and 0 bases at J, with 14 bases in the middle. In DNA, the CDR3 is TGTGCCAGCAGCCAAGTTACAGGGATGAACACTGAAGCTTTCTTT. This encodes CASSQVTGMNTEAFF.

The chain combines TRBV19 with TRBJ2-1, with 7 bases identical to TRBD2. CDR1 LNHDA and CDR2 SQIVND come from the germline V gene (reference sequence). This CDR3 contains 14 residues. With 6 bases clipped from V and 5 bases from J, the junction kept 7 bases outside the gene matches. The CDR3 nucleotides read TGTGCCAGTAGAAAACTGGGAGGGGACAATGAGCAGTTCTTC. Its protein product is CASRKLGGDNEQFF.

The chain has TRBV19 and TRBJ1-2; weak D call: TRBD1 (6 bases). Germline assignment: CDR1 LNHDA and CDR2 SQIVND (reference sequence). This CDR3 is 14 amino acids long. With 5 bases removed from V and 5 bases from J, the gap between germline ends came to 15 bases. The CDR3: CASSAIGQPYGYTF. The CDR3 DNA sequence: TGTGCCAGTAGTGCTATCGGACAGCCATATGGCTACACCTTC.

J is TRBJ1-5 and V is TRBV30; TRBD1 might be the D (5 bases). The V and J ends lost 0 bases and 3 bases respectively, with 9 bases between them. The CDR3 extends over 14 amino acids. CDR1 GTSNPN and CDR2 SVGIG come from the germline V gene (reference sequence). The CDR3 DNA follows: TGTGCCTGGAGTGTAAAGGGGAACAATCAGCCCCAGCATTTT. Protein: CAWSVKGNNQPQHF.

The V and J genes are TRBV5-4 and TRBJ2-5; 8 bases fit TRBD2. Germline V gene data show CDR1 as SGHNT and CDR2 as YYREEE (reference sequence). This CDR3 contains 16 residues. After removal of 3 bases from V and 1 base from J, the junction contained 8 bases not matched to a gene. The CDR3 region has the DNA TGTGCCAGCAGCTACGTGTTCGGGGGGGGCCAAGAGACCCAGTACTTC. Its translation: CASSYVFGGGQETQYF.

The chain joins TRBV27 to TRBJ2-1; D remains ambiguous. Germline assignment: CDR1 MNHEY and CDR2 SMNVEV (reference sequence). The CDR3 runs 19 residues. With 2 bases removed from V and 5 bases from J, the gap between germline ends came to 25 bases. CDR3 nucleotides: TGTGCCAGCAGTTTAGGGGTAGGCTGGGCCCCCCCGGCCCACAATGAGCAGTTCTTC. Its translation is CASSLGVGWAPPAHNEQFF.

The chain has TRBV5-6 and TRBJ1-5; D ambiguous. The CDR3 extends over 15 amino acids. The germline V gene encodes CDR1 SGHDT and CDR2 YYEEEE. Trimming removed 0 bases at V and 0 bases at J, with 7 bases between. CDR3 coding DNA: TGTGCCAGCAGCTTGGGACACCATAGCAATCAGCCCCAGCATTTT. It yields the protein CASSLGHHSNQPQHF. The full variable domain, completed using reference TRBV5-6 and TRBJ1-5, is DAGVTQSPTHLIKTRGQQVTLRCSPKSGHDTVSWYQQALGQGPQFIFQYYEEEERQRGNFPDRFSGHQFPNYSSELNVNALLLGDSALYLCASSLGHHSNQPQHFGDGTRLSIL.

The chain combines TRBV10-1 with TRBJ2-2; 7 nucleotides match TRBD2. V trimming: 0 bases; J trimming: 3 bases; junction bases outside the gene matches: 16. Per germline, CDR1 WNHNN and CDR2 SYGVQD (reference sequence). This CDR3 contains 20 residues. CDR3 protein: CASSESPLPQRGGDTGELFF. CDR3 nucleotide sequence: TGCGCCAGCAGTGAGTCCCCCCTGCCACAACGGGGAGGGGACACCGGGGAGCTGTTTTTT.

V is TRBV18 and J is TRBJ1-2; 10 bases map to TRBD1. Germline V gene lookup returns CDR1 KGHSH and CDR2 LQKENI. This CDR3 is built from 15 residues. V dropped 4 bases and J dropped 4; count of bases not matched to a gene: 6. In nucleotides, the CDR3 is TGTGCCAGCTCACAAGGACAGGGGGGGAGCTATGGCTACACCTTC. Encoded protein: CASSQGQGGSYGYTF.

The V and J genes are TRBV7-9 and TRBJ2-1; 11 positions match TRBD1. CDR1 SEHNR and CDR2 FQNEAQ come from the germline V gene (reference sequence). V lost 5 bases and J lost 9; bases outside the gene matches: 12. The CDR3 totals 16 residues. The CDR3 region has the DNA TGTGCCAGCAGCCGGAAAGAGGACAGGGGGCTGGTTGAGCAGTTCTTC. Residues: CASSRKEDRGLVEQFF.

This chain uses TRBV6-6 with TRBJ1-2, with D possibly TRBD1 on 5 matching bases. The CDR3 has 13 residues. Germline V gene lookup returns CDR1 MNHNY and CDR2 SVGAGI (reference sequence). V was trimmed by 8 bases and J by 4 bases, leaving 14 bases between them. DNA of the CDR3: TGTGCCAGCCTGGCCAGGGTAGGCTATGGCTACACCTTC. Its protein product is CASLARVGYGYTF.

The rearrangement links TRBV7-3 to TRBJ2-1; D gene ambiguous. The germline V and J ends were trimmed by 2 bases and 4 bases, with 3 bases remaining between them. The CDR3 consists of 12 residues. Germline V gives CDR1 SGHTA, CDR2 FQGTGA. CDR3 in DNA: TGTGCCAGCAGCTTAGATTACAATGAGCAGTTCTTC. Protein product: CASSLDYNEQFF.

This clone was observed once. The chain combines TRBV19 with TRBJ2-7, with D hard to call. This CDR3 comprises 14 residues. In germline, CDR1 is LNHDA, CDR2 SQIVND (reference sequence). The V gene lost 1 base and the J gene lost 1 base, with 8 bases spanning the gap. CDR3 region: CASSIAYRSYEQYF. The CDR3 DNA sequence: TGTGCCAGTAGTATAGCGTACAGATCCTACGAGCAGTACTTC.

This chain links TRBV27 with TRBJ2-3, with TRBD2 matching 12 bases. This CDR3 is 16 amino acids long. Germline CDR1 is MNHEY and CDR2 is SMNVEV (reference sequence). The junction had 8 bases not matched to a gene; V was cut back by 3 bases and J by 7 bases. The DNA of the CDR3 is TGTGCCAGCAGTTTCGCGACTAGCGGGGGCGGTAATACGCAGTATTTT. Amino acids: CASSFATSGGGNTQYF.

The chain combines TRBV5-1 with TRBJ1-2; TRBD1 matches 12 bases. The CDR3 has 14 amino acids. The germline V gene encodes CDR1 SGHRS and CDR2 YFSETQ. V dropped 7 bases and J dropped 7; count of bases not matched to a gene: 8. The CDR3 protein is CASGTGTGGLGYTF. CDR3 sequence (DNA): TGCGCCAGCGGCACAGGGACAGGGGGCCTTGGCTACACCTTC.

The chain recombines TRBV7-9 with TRBJ1-1, with 8 bases aligning to TRBD1. The length of the CDR3 is 13 residues. Germline values: CDR1 SEHNR, CDR2 FQNEAQ (reference sequence). V dropped 4 bases and J dropped 10; count of bases not matched to a gene: 8. Here the CDR3 reads CASSSQGAGRAFF. The CDR3 nucleotides are TGTGCCAGCAGCTCCCAGGGGGCCGGGAGAGCTTTCTTT.

This clone was seen only once. The chain links TRBV5-1 to TRBJ2-7, with 10 bases that match TRBD1. CDR1 is SGHRS and CDR2 is YFSETQ in the germline V gene. Germline trimming cut 4 bases from V and 2 bases from J; bases unmatched to any gene: 6. This CDR3 is built from 15 residues. The CDR3 loop is CASSPETGGTYEQYF. The CDR3, as DNA: TGCGCCAGCAGCCCTGAGACAGGGGGCACCTACGAGCAGTACTTC.

V and J are TRBV5-1 and TRBJ2-2, with a weak D call TRBD1 (5 bases). This CDR3 is 14 amino acids long. The germline V and J ends were trimmed by 4 bases and 6 bases, with 13 bases remaining between them. Germline CDR1 is SGHRS and CDR2 is YFSETQ. This CDR3 is CASSPTTGSGELFF. CDR3 DNA sequence: TGCGCCAGCAGCCCGACCACAGGTTCCGGGGAGCTGTTTTTT.

The chain carries TRBV18 and TRBJ2-1, with TRBD2 matching 7 bases. Germline V gene lookup returns CDR1 KGHSH and CDR2 LQKENI. J lost 5 bases, V lost 1 base, and 5 bases had no gene match. This CDR3 comprises 15 residues. In nucleotides, the CDR3 is TGTGCCAGCTCACCACTAGCGGGCATAAACAATGAGCAGTTCTTC. This gives the protein CASSPLAGINNEQFF. The variable domain in full, completed from reference TRBV18 and TRBJ2-1, reads NAGVMQNPRHLVRRRGQEARLRCSPMKGHSHVYWYRQLPEEGLKFMVYLQKENIIDESGMPKERFSAEFPKEGPSILRIQQVVRGDSAAYFCASSPLAGINNEQFFGPGTRLTVL.

The CDR3 DNA follows: TGCGCCAGCAGCCAAAGCACAGGTCCCTTCGACGAGCAGTACTTC. Translating it yields CASSQSTGPFDEQYF. The chain has TRBV4-1 and TRBJ2-7, with D perhaps TRBD1 (5 bases). In germline, CDR1 is MGHRA, CDR2 YSYEKL. This CDR3 is 15 amino acids long. V lost 2 bases and J lost 5, with 16 bases in between.

The rearrangement uses TRBV6-5 and TRBJ2-3, with 7 bases fitting TRBD1. This CDR3 is built from 16 residues. CDR1 MNHEY and CDR2 SVGAGI come from the germline V gene. Trimming removed 0 bases from V and 5 bases from J; junction bases left unmatched: 8. The CDR3 loop is CASSYSRGGPGDTQYF. The CDR3 nucleotides read TGTGCCAGCAGTTACTCGAGAGGGGGCCCAGGAGATACGCAGTATTTT.

This chain joins TRBV27 and TRBJ2-5; 8 nucleotides line up with TRBD1. From germline, CDR1 is MNHEY and CDR2 SMNVEV (reference sequence). Losses at the gene ends were 4 bases for V and 1 base for J; bases not matched to a gene: 8. The CDR3 runs 16 residues. For the CDR3, the DNA is TGTGCCAGCAGTTCCTCAGGACAGGGAGCCCAAGAGACCCAGTACTTC. It encodes CASSSSGQGAQETQYF.

This chain joins TRBV28 and TRBJ2-4; tentatively, D is TRBD1 (7 bases). Between the trimmed V and J ends, which lost 3 bases and 2 bases, there was a span of 14 bases. CDR3 size: 16 residues. Germline V gene lookup returns CDR1 MDHEN and CDR2 SYDVKM. CDR3 loop: CASSFPGGSSKNIQYF. In DNA form, the CDR3 reads TGTGCCAGCAGTTTCCCAGGGGGGTCGTCCAAAAACATTCAGTACTTC. The full variable domain, rest sourced from reference TRBV28 and TRBJ2-4, is DVKVTQSSRYLVKRTGEKVFLECVQDMDHENMFWYRQDPGLGLRLIYFSYDVKMKEKGDIPEGYSVSREKKERFSLILESASTNQTSMYLCASSFPGGSSKNIQYFGAGTRLSVL.